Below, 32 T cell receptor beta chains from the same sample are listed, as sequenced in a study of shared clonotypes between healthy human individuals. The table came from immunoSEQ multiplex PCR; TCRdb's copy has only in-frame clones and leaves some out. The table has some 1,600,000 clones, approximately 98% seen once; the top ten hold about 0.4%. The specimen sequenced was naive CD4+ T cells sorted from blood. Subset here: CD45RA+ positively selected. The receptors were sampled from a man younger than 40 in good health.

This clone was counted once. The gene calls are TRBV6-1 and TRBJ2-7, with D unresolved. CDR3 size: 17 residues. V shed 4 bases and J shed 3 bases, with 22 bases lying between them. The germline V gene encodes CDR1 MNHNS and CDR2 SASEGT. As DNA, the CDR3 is TGTGCCAGCAGTGCCCCAGAGAGAATCCTATCAAGCTACGAGCAGTACTTC. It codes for CASSAPERILSSYEQYF.

The CDR3 sequence is CASSLGTARDEQFF. In DNA form, the CDR3 reads TGTGCCAGCAGTTTGGGGACGGCGAGGGATGAGCAGTTCTTC. The chain is built from TRBV28 and TRBJ2-1; D is possibly TRBD1 or TRBD2 (5 bases each). This CDR3 spans 14 amino acids. Germline V lookup: CDR1 MDHEN, CDR2 SYDVKM. Trimming removed 3 bases from V and 8 bases from J, with 14 bases in between.

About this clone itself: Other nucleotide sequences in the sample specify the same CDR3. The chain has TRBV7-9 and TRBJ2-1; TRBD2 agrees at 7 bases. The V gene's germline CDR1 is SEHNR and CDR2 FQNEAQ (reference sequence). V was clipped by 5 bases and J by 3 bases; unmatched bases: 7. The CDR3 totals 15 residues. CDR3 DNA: TGTGCCAGCAGCCTTAGGCGGGGGAGCTACAATGAGCAGTTCTTC. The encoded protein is CASSLRRGSYNEQFF.

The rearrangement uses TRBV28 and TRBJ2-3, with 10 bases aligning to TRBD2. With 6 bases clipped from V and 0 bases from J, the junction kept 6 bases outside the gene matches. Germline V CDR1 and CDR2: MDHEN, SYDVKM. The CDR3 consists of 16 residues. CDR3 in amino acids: CASRPLAGPSTDTQYF. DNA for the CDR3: TGTGCCAGCAGGCCACTAGCGGGGCCTAGCACAGATACGCAGTATTTT.

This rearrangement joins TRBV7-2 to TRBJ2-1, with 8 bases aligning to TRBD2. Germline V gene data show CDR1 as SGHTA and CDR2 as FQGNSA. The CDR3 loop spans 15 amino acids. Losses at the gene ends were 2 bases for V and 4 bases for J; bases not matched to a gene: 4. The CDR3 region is CASSLSGGTYNEQFF. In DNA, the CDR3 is TGTGCCAGCAGCTTATCGGGAGGGACTTACAATGAGCAGTTCTTC.

The CDR3 reads CASSPTRQGYETQYF. The CDR3 DNA follows: TGTGCCAGCAGCCCGACCCGACAGGGGTACGAGACCCAGTACTTC. The chain joins TRBV9 to TRBJ2-5; 8 nucleotides align to TRBD1. The V and J ends lost 4 bases and 5 bases, in that order; junction bases with no gene match: 10. Germline V lookup: CDR1 SGDLS, CDR2 YYNGEE. The CDR3 runs 15 residues.

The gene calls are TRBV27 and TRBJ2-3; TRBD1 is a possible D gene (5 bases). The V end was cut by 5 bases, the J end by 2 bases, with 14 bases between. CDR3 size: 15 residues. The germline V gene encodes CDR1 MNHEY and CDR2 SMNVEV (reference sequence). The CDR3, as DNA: TGTGCCAGCAGTCTCGTAAGACAGCCCACAGATACGCAGTATTTT. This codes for CASSLVRQPTDTQYF.

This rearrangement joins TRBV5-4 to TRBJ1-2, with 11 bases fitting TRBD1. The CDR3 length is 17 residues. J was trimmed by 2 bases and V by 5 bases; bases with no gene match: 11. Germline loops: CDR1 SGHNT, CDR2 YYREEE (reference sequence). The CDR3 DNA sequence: TGTGCCAGCAGGTCAACCGGGACAGGGGGTGAAAACTATGGCTACACCTTC. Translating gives CASRSTGTGGENYGYTF. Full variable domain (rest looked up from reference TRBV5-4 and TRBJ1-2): ETGVTQSPTHLIKTRGQQVTLRCSSQSGHNTVSWYQQALGQGPQFIFQYYREEENGRGNFPPRFSGLQFPNYSSELNVNALELDDSALYLCASRSTGTGGENYGYTFGSGTRLTVV.

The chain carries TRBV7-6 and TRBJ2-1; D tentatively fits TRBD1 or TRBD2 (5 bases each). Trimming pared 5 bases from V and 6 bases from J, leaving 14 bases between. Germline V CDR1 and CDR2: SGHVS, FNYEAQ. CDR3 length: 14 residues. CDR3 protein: CASSLNWDANEQFF. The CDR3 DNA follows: TGTGCCAGCAGCCTGAATTGGGACGCCAATGAGCAGTTCTTC.

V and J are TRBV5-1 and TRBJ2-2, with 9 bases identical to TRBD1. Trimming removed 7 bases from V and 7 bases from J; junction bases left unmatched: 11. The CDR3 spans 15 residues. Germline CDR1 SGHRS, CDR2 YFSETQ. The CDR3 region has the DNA TGCGCCAGCGGCAGCACAGGGGGCGCAAACGGGGAGCTGTTTTTT. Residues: CASGSTGGANGELFF.

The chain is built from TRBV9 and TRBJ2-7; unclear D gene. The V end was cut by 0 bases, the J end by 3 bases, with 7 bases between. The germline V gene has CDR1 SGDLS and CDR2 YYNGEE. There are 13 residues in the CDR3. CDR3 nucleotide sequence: TGTGCCAGCAGCGTAGGGGCAGACTACGAGCAGTACTTC. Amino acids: CASSVGADYEQYF. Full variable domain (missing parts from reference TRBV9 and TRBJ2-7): DSGVTQTPKHLITATGQRVTLRCSPRSGDLSVYWYQQSLDQGLQFLIQYYNGEERAKGNILERFSAQQFPDLHSELNLSSLELGDSALYFCASSVGADYEQYFGPGTRLTVT.

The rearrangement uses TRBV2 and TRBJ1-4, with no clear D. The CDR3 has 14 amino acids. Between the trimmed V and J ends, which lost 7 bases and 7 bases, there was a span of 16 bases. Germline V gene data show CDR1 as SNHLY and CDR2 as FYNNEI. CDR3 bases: TGTGCCAGCATGACGGTGAGGATAGGTGAAAAACTGTTTTTT. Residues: CASMTVRIGEKLFF.

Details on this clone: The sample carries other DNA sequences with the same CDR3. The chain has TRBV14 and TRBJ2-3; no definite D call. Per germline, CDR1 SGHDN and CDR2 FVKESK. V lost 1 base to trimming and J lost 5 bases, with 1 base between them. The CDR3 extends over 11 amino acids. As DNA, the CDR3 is TGTGCCAGCAGCCAAGGAGATACGCAGTATTTT. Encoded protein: CASSQGDTQYF.

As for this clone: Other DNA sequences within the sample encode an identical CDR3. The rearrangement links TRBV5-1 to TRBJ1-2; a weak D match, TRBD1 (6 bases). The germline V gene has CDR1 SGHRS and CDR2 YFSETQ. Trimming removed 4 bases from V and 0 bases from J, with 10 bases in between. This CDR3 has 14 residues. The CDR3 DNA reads TGCGCCAGCAGCCCCGGACAGCCTAACTATGGCTACACCTTC. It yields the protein CASSPGQPNYGYTF.

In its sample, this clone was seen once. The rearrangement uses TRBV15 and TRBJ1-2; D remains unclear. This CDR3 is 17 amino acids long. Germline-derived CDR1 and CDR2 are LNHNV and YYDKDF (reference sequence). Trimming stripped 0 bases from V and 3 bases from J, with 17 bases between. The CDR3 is CATSRDLAGAHYYGYTF. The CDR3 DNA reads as TGTGCCACCAGCAGAGATCTCGCGGGCGCCCACTACTATGGCTACACCTTC.

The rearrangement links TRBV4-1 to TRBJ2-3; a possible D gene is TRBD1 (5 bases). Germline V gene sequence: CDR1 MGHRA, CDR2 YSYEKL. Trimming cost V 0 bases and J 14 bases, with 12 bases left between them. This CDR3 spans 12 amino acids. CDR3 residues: CASSQDKRQPYF. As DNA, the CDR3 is TGCGCCAGCAGCCAAGATAAGCGACAGCCGTATTTT.

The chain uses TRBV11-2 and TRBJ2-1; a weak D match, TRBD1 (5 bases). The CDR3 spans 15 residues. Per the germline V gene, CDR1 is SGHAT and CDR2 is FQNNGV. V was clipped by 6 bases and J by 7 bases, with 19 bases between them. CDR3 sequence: CASRGVDSNLNEQFF. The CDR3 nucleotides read TGTGCCAGCAGAGGTGTCGACAGCAACCTTAATGAGCAGTTCTTC.

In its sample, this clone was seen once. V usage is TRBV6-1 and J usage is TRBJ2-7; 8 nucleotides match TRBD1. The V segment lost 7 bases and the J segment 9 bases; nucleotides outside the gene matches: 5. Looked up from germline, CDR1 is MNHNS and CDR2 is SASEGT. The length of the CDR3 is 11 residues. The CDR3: CASTQGAGQYF. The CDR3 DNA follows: TGTGCCAGCACCCAGGGGGCTGGGCAGTACTTC.

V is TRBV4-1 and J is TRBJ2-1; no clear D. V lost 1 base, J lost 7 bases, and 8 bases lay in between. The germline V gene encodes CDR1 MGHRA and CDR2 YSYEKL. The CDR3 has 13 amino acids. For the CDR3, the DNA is TGCGCCAGCAGCCAAGTTATTATGAATGAGCAGTTCTTC. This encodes CASSQVIMNEQFF.

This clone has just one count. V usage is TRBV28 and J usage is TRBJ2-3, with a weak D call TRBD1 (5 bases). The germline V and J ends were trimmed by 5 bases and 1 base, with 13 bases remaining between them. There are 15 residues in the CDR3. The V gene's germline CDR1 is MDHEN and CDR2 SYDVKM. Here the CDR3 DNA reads TGTGCCAGCAGTCCAGGGCCTTGGGGCACAGATACGCAGTATTTT. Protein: CASSPGPWGTDTQYF.

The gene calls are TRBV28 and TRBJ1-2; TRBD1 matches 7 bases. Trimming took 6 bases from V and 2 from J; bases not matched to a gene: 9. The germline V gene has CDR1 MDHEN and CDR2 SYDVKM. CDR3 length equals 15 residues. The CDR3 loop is CASSSPTGWNYGYTF. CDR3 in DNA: TGTGCCAGCAGCTCACCGACAGGGTGGAACTATGGCTACACCTTC.

The CDR3 sequence is CSVEATGNTGELFF. CDR3 DNA: TGCAGCGTTGAAGCGACAGGGAACACCGGGGAGCTGTTTTTT. The chain has TRBV29-1 and TRBJ2-2, with TRBD1 as a possible D gene (6 bases). From germline, CDR1 is SQVTM and CDR2 ANQGSEA. The length of the CDR3 is 14 residues. Trimming took 1 base from V and 1 from J, leaving 7 bases between them.

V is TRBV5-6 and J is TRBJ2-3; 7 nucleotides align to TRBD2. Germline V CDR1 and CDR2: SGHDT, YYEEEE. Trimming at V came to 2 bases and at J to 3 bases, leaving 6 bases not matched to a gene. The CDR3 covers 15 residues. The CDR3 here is CASSLAGTITDTQYF. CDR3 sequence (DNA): TGTGCCAGCAGCTTAGCCGGGACTATAACAGATACGCAGTATTTT.

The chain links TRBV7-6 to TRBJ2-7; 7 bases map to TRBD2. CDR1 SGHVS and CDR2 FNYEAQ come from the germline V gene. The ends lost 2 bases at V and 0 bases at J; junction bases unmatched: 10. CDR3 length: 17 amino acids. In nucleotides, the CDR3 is TGTGCCAGCAGCTTAATCGCGGGAGCCTTGAGCTCCTACGAGCAGTACTTC. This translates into CASSLIAGALSSYEQYF.

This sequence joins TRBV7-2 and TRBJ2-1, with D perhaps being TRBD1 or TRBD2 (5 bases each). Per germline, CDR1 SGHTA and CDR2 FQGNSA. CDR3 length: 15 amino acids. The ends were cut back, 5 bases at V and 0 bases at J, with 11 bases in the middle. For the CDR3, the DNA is TGTGCCAGCAGCCTCGGGACGCACTCCTACAATGAGCAGTTCTTC. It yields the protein CASSLGTHSYNEQFF.

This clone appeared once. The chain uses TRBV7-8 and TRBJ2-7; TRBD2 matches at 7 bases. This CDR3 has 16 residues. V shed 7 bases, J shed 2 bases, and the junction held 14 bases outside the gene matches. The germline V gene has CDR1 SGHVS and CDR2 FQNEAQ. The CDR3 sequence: CASMISLDRGAYEQYF. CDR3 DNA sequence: TGTGCCAGCATGATTTCCCTGGATCGGGGGGCCTACGAGCAGTACTTC.

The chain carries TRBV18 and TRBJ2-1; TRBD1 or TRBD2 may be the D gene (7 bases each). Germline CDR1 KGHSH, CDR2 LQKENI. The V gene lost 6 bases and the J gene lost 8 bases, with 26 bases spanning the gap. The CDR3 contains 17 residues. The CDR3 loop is CASSPGIVWEGADEQFF. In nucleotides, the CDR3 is TGTGCCAGCTCCCCAGGAATCGTGTGGGAGGGGGCGGATGAGCAGTTCTTC.

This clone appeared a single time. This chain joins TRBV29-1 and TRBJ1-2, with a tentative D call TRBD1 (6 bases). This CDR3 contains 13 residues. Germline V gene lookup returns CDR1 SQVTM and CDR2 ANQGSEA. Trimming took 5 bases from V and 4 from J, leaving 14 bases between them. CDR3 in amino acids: CSVQGNRGYGYTF. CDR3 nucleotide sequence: TGCAGCGTTCAGGGGAATAGAGGCTATGGCTACACCTTC. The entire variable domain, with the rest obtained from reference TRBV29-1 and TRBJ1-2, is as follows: SAVISQKPSRDICQRGTSLTIQCQVDSQVTMMFWYRQQPGQSLTLIATANQGSEATYESGFVIDKFPISRPNLTFSTLTVSNMSPEDSSIYLCSVQGNRGYGYTFGSGTRLTVV.

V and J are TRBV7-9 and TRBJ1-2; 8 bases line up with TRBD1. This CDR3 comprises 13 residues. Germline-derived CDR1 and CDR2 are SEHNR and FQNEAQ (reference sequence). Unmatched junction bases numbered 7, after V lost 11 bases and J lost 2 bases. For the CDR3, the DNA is TGTGCCTCCCAGGGGGCAGGGAACTATGGCTACACCTTC. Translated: CASQGAGNYGYTF.

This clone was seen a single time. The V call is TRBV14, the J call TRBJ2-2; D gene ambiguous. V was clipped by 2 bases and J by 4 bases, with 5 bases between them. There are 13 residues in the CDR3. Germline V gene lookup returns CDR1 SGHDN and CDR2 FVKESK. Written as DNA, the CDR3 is TGTGCCAGCAGCCAAATTCCCACCGGGGAGCTGTTTTTT. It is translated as CASSQIPTGELFF.

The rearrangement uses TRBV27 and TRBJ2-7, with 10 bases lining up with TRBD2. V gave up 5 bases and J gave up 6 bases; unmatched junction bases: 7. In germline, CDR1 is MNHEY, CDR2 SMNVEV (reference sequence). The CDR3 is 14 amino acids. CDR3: CASSPLAGAREQYF. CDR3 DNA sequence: TGTGCCAGCAGTCCGCTAGCGGGAGCCCGCGAGCAGTACTTC.

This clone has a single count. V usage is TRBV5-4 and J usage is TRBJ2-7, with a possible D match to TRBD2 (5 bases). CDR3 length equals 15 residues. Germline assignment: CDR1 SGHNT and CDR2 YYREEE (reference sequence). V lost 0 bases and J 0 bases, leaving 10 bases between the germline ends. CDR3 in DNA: TGTGCCAGCAGCTTGGATGTAGGGAGCTCCTACGAGCAGTACTTC. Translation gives CASSLDVGSSYEQYF.